The next 8 T cell receptor beta chains were all read from a single sample in a study of CD8+ T cells in alopecia areata. Reverse transcribed after extraction, RNA yielded cDNA as the sequencing template. The assay was immunoSEQ multiplex PCR, and TCRdb's table has in-frame clones only and misses some. The counts give 250,000 or so clones, none of them seen only once; more than 0.95% is held by the top ten. Researchers sorted pooled cutaneous lymph node cells on the basis of CD4, CD8alpha, NKG2D, NKG2ACE and other markers. The sequenced sample consisted of CD4+ T cells sorted from a lymph node. Receptors originate from a C3H/HeJ mouse with alopecia areata. This line is of MHC haplotype H2-k.

This clone turned up a few times. These gene names are mouse names. The missing CDR3 end, 4 residues past where the read stops, is filled in from the germline J gene. This chain connects TRBV19 to TRBJ1-2; no definite D call. The CDR3 consists of 14 residues. The germline CDR1 and CDR2 sequences are FNHDT and SITEND (reference sequence). With 0 bases removed from V and 0 bases from J, the gap between germline ends came to 6 bases. The part of the CDR3 DNA that was read is TGTGCCAGCAGTATAGAGGGTCCAAACTCC. This translates into CASSIEGPNS. The CDR3 in its entirety is CASSIEGPNSDYTF.

This clone was seen only a few times. Gene names and germline match the mouse. The DNA ends 4 residues before the CDR3 does, and the rest of the CDR3 is filled in from the germline J gene. This chain uses TRBV13-1 with TRBJ2-2; no reliable D call. V gave up 5 bases and J gave up 3 bases, with 8 bases separating them. Germline V CDR1 and CDR2: NSHNY, SYGAGN. The CDR3 is 13 residues long. The covered CDR3 bases are TGTGCCAGCAGGAGACAATACACCGGG. As protein: CASRRQYTG. The CDR3, in full, reads CASRRQYTGQLYF.

This clone was found a few times. Any gene name here is a mouse gene name. Read sequence stops 4 residues before the CDR3 end, and the germline J gene provides the missing end. The chain uses TRBV13-1 and TRBJ2-5; 12 nucleotides agree with TRBD2. Germline V lookup: CDR1 NSHNY, CDR2 SYGAGN. The CDR3 covers 15 residues. The covered CDR3 bases are TGTGCCAGCAGTCCCGGGACTGGGGGGAAAGAC. Protein product: CASSPGTGGKD. The entire CDR3 reads CASSPGTGGKDTQYF.

This clone was found a few times. A much larger clone lies one base from this, so it may be a read error. The gene names here belong to mouse. The read terminates 4 residues ahead of where the CDR3 ends, so the germline J gene completes it. This chain connects TRBV2 to TRBJ2-5; D is unresolved. CDR1 is LGHNA, CDR2 YSYQKL, per germline. With 1 base removed from V and 3 bases from J, the gap between germline ends came to 5 bases. This CDR3 has 13 amino acids. This CDR3 is CASSQAQQDTQYF. The sequenced part of the CDR3 DNA is TGTGCCAGCAGCCAAGCACAGCAAGAC.

About this clone itself: Gene names are the mouse ones. The read halts 4 residues ahead of the CDR3 end, with the missing end drawn from the germline J gene. The chain joins TRBV19 to TRBJ2-1; D possibly corresponds to TRBD1 (5 bases). The V gene lost 7 bases and the J gene lost 1 base, with 6 bases spanning the gap. The length of the CDR3 is 12 residues. Per the germline V gene, CDR1 is FNHDT and CDR2 is SITEND (reference sequence). CDR3 region: CASSGNYAEQFF. CDR3 bases read: TGTGCCAGCTCAGGGAACTATGCT. The variable domain in full, with the rest retrieved from reference TRBV19 and TRBJ2-1, is GGIITQTPKFLIGQEGQKLTLKCQQNFNHDTMYWYRQDSGKGLRLIYYSITENDLQKGDLSEGYDASREKKSSFSLTVTSAQKNEMAVFLCASSGNYAEQFFGPGTRLTVL.

This clone was observed a few times. Germline and genes: mouse. With the read ending 4 residues before the CDR3 end, the germline J gene is used to fill in that end. Other DNA sequences in this sample translate to the same CDR3. The chain combines TRBV13-1 with TRBJ2-1; 8 positions agree with TRBD2. CDR3 length equals 14 residues. CDR1 and CDR2 from the germline V gene are NSHNY and SYGAGN. V lost 0 bases to trimming and J lost 6 bases; unmatched junction nucleotides: 2. This CDR3 is CASSDVLGGAEQFF. The sequenced CDR3 bases are TGTGCCAGCAGTGATGTGCTGGGGGGTGCT.

To note about this clone: Each gene name is a mouse one. CDR3 sequence: CASSDRTFAEQFF. The CDR3 DNA, read in part, is TGTGCCAGCAGTGATAGGACTTTTGCT. The J gene is TRBJ2-1, the V gene TRBV13-1; a weak D match, TRBD2 (5 bases). The read comes to an end 4 residues before the CDR3 does, leaving the germline J gene to fill in the end. The CDR3 sequence is 13 residues long. Trimming stripped 1 base from V and 6 bases from J, with 8 bases between. Germline V CDR1 and CDR2: NSHNY, SYGAGN.

As concerns this clone: Gene names follow the mouse nomenclature. Other DNA variants within this sample encode the same CDR3. CDR3 protein: CTCSADLGGGNSPLYF. Partial CDR3 DNA: TGCACCTGCAGTGCAGATCTGGGGGGAGGTAATTCGCCC. This sequence joins TRBV1 and TRBJ1-6; the D gene is possibly TRBD1 (5 bases). The read stops 3 residues short of the end of the CDR3; the missing end is completed from the germline J gene. TRBJ1-6 is an ORF, with its function uncertain. Germline V gene data show CDR1 as NSQYPW and CDR2 as LRSPGD (reference sequence). V lost 0 bases to trimming and J lost 6 bases, with 12 bases between them. This CDR3 has 16 residues.